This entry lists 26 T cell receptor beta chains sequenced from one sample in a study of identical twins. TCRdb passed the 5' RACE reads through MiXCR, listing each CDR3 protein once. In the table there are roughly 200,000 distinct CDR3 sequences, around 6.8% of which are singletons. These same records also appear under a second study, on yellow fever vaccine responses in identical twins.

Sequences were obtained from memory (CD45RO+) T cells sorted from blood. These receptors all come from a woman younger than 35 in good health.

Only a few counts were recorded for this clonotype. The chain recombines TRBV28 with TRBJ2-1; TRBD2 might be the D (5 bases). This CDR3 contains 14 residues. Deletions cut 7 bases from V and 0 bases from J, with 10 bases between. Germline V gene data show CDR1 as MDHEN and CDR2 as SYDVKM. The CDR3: CASIGVGSYNEQFF. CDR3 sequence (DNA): TGTGCCAGCATCGGGGTCGGCTCCTACAATGAGCAGTTCTTC.

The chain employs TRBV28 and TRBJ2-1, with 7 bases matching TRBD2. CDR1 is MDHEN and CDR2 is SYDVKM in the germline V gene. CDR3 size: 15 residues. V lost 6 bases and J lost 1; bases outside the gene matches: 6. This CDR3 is CASSATSESYNEQFF. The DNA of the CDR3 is TGTGCCAGCAGCGCTACTAGCGAATCCTACAATGAGCAGTTCTTC.

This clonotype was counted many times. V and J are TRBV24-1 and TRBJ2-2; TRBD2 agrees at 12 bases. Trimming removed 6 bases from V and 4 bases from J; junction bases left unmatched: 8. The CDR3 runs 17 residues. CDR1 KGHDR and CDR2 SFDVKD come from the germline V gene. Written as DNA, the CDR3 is TGTGCCACCAGTCGCGCCACGGGACTAGCGGGCACCGGGGAGCTGTTTTTT. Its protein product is CATSRATGLAGTGELFF.

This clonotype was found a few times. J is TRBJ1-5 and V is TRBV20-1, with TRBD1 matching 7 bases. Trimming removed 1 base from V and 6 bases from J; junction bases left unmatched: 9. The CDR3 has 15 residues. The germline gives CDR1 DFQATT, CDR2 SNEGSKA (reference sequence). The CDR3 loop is CSARVARGKGQPQHF. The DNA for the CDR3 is TGCAGTGCTAGAGTCGCCAGGGGGAAGGGTCAGCCCCAGCATTTT.

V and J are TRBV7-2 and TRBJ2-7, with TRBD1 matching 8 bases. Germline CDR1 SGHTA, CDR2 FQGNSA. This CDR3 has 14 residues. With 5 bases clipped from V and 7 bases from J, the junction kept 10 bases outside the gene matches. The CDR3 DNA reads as TGTGCCAGCAGCCAAGGACAGGGTCCCCTGGAGCAGTACTTC. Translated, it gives CASSQGQGPLEQYF.

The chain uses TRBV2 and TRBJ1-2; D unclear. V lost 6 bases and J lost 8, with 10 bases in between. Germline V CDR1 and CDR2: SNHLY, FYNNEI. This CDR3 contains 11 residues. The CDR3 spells CASSPYEGYTF. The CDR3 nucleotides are TGTGCCAGCAGCCCTTATGAGGGCTACACCTTC.

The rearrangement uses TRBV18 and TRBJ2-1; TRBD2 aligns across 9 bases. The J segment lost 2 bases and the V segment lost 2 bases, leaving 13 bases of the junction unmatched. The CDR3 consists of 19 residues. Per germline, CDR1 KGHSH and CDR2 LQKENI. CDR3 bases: TGTGCCAGCTCACCAGCCCCGATTGGGGCGGGAGGGACCTACAATGAGCAGTTCTTC. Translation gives CASSPAPIGAGGTYNEQFF. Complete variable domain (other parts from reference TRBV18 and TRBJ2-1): NAGVMQNPRHLVRRRGQEARLRCSPMKGHSHVYWYRQLPEEGLKFMVYLQKENIIDESGMPKERFSAEFPKEGPSILRIQQVVRGDSAAYFCASSPAPIGAGGTYNEQFFGPGTRLTVL.

DNA of the CDR3: TGTGCCATCAGTGAGCAGACTAGCGGATTGTACAATGAGCAGTTCTTC. It is translated as CAISEQTSGLYNEQFF. The chain has TRBV10-3 and TRBJ2-1; 9 bases align to TRBD2. CDR1 is ENHRY, CDR2 SYGVKD, per germline. The CDR3 is made up of 16 amino acids. The V and J ends lost 2 bases and 4 bases, in that order; junction bases with no gene match: 6.

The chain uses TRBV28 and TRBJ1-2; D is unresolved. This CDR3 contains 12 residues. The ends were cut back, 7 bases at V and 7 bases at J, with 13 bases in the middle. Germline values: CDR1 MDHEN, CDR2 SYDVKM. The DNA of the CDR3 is TGTGCCAGCACCTCTTACCTAGGTGGCTACACCTTC. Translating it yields CASTSYLGGYTF.

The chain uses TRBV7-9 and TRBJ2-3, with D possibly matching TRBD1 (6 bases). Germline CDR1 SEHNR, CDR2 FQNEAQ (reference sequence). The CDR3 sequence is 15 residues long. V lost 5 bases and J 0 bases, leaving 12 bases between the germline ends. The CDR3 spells CASSRTVGSTDTQYF. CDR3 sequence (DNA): TGTGCCAGCAGCCGGACAGTAGGTAGCACAGATACGCAGTATTTT.

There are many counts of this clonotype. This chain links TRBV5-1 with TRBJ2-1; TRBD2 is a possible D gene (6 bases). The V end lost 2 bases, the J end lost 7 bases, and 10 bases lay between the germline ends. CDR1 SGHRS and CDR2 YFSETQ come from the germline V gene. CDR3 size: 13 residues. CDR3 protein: CASSFGTVNEQFF. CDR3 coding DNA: TGCGCCAGCAGCTTTGGGACTGTGAATGAGCAGTTCTTC.

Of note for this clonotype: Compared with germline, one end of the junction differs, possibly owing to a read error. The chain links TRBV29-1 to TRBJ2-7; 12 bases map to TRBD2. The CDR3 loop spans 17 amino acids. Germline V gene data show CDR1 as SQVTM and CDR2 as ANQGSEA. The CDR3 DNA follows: TGCAGCGTTGTAGACGAGTGGACTAGCGGGGTCTCCTACAAGCAGTACTTC. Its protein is CSVVDEWTSGVSYKQYF.

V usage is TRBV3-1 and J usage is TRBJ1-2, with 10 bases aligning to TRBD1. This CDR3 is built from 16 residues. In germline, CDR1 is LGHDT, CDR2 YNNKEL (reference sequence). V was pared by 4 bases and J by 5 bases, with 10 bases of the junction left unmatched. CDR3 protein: CASSRPRGTGVYGYTF. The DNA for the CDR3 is TGTGCCAGCAGCCGGCCCCGCGGGACAGGGGTATATGGCTACACCTTC.

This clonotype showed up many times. The CDR3 sequence is CASSLIAGVYEQYF. As DNA, the CDR3 is TGTGCCAGCAGTTTGATAGCGGGGGTCTACGAGCAGTACTTC. The V and J genes are TRBV12-3 or TRBV12-4 and TRBJ2-7; 9 bases map to TRBD2. Germline trimming cut 3 bases from V and 3 bases from J; bases unmatched to any gene: 3. The CDR3 totals 14 residues.

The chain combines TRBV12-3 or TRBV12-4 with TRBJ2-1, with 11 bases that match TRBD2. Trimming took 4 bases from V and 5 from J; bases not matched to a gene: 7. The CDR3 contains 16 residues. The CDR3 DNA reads TGTGCCAGCAGTTCTGGACTAGCGGGTGTGCACAATGAGCAGTTCTTC. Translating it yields CASSSGLAGVHNEQFF.

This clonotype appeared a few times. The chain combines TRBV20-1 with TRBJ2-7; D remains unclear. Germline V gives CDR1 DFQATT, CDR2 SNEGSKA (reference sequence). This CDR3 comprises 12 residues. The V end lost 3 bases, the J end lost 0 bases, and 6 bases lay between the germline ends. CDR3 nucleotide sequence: TGCAGTGCTAGGATTTTCTCCTACGAGCAGTACTTC. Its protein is CSARIFSYEQYF.

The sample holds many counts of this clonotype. CDR3 DNA: TGTGCCAGCAGCGAGGCAGTTGACACCGGGGAGCTGTTTTTT. This codes for CASSEAVDTGELFF. This chain connects TRBV9 to TRBJ2-2; unclear D gene. CDR1 and CDR2 from the germline V gene are SGDLS and YYNGEE. The CDR3 is made up of 14 amino acids. V dropped 3 bases and J dropped 3 bases, with 9 bases sitting between them.

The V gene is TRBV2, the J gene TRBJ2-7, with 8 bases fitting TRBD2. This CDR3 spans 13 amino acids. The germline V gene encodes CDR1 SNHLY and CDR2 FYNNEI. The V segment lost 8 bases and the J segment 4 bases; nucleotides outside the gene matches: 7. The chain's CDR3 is CASGVAGSYEQYF. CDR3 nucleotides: TGTGCCAGCGGGGTAGCGGGGAGTTACGAGCAGTACTTC.

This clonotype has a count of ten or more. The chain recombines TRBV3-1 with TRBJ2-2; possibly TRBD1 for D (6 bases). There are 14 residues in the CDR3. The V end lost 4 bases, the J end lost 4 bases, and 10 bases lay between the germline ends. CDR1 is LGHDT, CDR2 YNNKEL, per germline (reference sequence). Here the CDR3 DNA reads TGTGCCAGCAGCCTGGGACAACCCACCGGGGAGCTGTTTTTT. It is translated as CASSLGQPTGELFF. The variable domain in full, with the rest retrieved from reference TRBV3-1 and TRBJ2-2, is DTAVSQTPKYLVTQMGNDKSIKCEQNLGHDTMYWYKQDSKKFLKIMFSYNNKELIINETVPNRFSPKSPDKAHLNLHINSLELGDSAVYFCASSLGQPTGELFFGEGSRLTVL.

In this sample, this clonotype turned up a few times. The CDR3 sequence: CASSPIPTQIRPNEQFF. As DNA, the CDR3 is TGTGCCAGCAGCCCCATTCCCACTCAGATCCGACCCAATGAGCAGTTCTTC. This sequence joins TRBV7-2 and TRBJ2-1; D not resolved. The ends were cut back, 5 bases at V and 6 bases at J, with 23 bases in the middle. Germline CDR1 SGHTA, CDR2 FQGNSA. The CDR3 runs to 17 residues.

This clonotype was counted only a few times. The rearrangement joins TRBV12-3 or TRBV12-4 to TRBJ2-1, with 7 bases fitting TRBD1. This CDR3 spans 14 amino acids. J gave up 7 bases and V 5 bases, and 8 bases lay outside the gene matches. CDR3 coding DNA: TGTGCCAGCAGTGCAGACAGGGTCAGGAATGAGCAGTTCTTC. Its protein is CASSADRVRNEQFF.

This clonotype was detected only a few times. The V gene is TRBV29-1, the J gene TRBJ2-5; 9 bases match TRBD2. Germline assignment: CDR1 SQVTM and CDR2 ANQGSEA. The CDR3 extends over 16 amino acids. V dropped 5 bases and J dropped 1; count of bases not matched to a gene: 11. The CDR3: CSVPPPAGGGQETQYF. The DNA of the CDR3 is TGCAGCGTTCCCCCCCCTGCGGGAGGGGGCCAAGAGACCCAGTACTTC.

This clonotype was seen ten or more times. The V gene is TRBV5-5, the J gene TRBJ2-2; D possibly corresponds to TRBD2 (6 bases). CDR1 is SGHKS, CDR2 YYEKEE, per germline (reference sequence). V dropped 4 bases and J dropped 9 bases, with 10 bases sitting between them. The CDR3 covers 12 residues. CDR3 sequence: CASSGEERELFF. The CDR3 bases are TGTGCCAGCAGCGGGGAGGAAAGGGAGCTGTTTTTT.

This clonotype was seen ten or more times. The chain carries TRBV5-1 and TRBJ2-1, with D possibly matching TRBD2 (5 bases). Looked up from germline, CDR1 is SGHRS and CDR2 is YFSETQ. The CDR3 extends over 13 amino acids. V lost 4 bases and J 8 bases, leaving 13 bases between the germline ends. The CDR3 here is CASSTETSYEQFF. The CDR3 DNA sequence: TGCGCCAGCAGCACCGAAACTAGTTATGAGCAGTTCTTC.

This CDR3 is CASMVGKTQYF. DNA for the CDR3: TGTGCCAGCATGGTCGGAAAGACCCAGTACTTC. The chain couples TRBV25-1 to TRBJ2-5; D is unresolved. Trimming shortened V by 7 bases and J by 6 bases, and 9 bases separated the two germline ends. CDR1 MGHDK and CDR2 SYGVNS come from the germline V gene. This CDR3 contains 11 residues.

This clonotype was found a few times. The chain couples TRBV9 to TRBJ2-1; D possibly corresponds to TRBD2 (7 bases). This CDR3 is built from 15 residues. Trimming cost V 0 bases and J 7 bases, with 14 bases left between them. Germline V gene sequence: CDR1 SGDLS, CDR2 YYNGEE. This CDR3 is CASSVEGGGTNEQFF. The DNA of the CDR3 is TGTGCCAGCAGCGTAGAAGGCGGGGGCACGAATGAGCAGTTCTTC.